This T cell receptor (beta chain) was documented in a study of cytomegalovirus exposure and HLA in healthy donors. This CDR3 has 14 amino acids. Germline-derived CDR1 and CDR2 are MGHRA and YSYEKL. J lost 9 bases, V lost 4 bases, and 2 bases had no gene match. The PCR was carried out with 60 Vbeta primers and 13 Jbeta primers. This table comes from immunoSEQ multiplex PCR, and its TCRdb copy is limited to in-frame clones, with some not included. The sample records 210,000 or so clones, around 80% being singletons. The receptor was derived from a boy aged 10-17 years in good health and CMV-seronegative. This sequence joins TRBV4-1 and TRBJ2-1, with 14 positions matching TRBD2. Specimen: PBMCs. The CDR3 here is CASSPGLAGVEQFF. CDR3 coding DNA: TGCGCCAGCAGCCCGGGACTAGCGGGGGTTGAGCAGTTCTTC.